The clone carrying this T cell receptor beta chain was detected only once. Its antigen remains unidentified. V gave up 4 bases and J gave up 2 bases, with 8 bases separating them. Germline CDR1 and CDR2: SNHLY and FYNNEI. CDR3 length: 14 residues. TCRdb reprocessed the reads via MiXCR and lists one record per CDR3 protein. This sample has fewer than 700,000 distinct CDR3 sequences; roughly 26% occur once, and the top ten carry less than 9.5%. The data were taken from a study of T cell repertoires in cytomegalovirus infection. Study details: Evidence of both CMV infection and a matching HLA type came from public TCR beta signatures.

Study observations and caveats: HLA-C-restricted CMV clonotypes gave the most frequent clonotype in two of eight donors. Cumulative public TCR beta family frequency identified carriers of CMV plus the relevant HLA.

V gene TRBV2 combines with J gene TRBJ2-2; D is undetermined. Sequenced material: CD8+ T cells from PBMCs. This clonotype originated in a human donor in good health (CMV status not recorded). Some clones in this sample may be carry-over from other donors' samples. The CDR3 sequence is CASSGLDNTGELFF. CDR3 in DNA: TGTGCCAGCAGTGGGTTGGACAACACCGGGGAGCTGTTTTTT. The full variable domain, completed using reference TRBV2 and TRBJ2-2, is EPEVTQTPSHQVTQMGQEVILRCVPISNHLYFYWYRQILGQKVEFLVSFYNNEISEKSEIFDDQFSVERPDGSNFTLKIRSTKLEDSAMYFCASSGLDNTGELFFGEGSRLTVL.